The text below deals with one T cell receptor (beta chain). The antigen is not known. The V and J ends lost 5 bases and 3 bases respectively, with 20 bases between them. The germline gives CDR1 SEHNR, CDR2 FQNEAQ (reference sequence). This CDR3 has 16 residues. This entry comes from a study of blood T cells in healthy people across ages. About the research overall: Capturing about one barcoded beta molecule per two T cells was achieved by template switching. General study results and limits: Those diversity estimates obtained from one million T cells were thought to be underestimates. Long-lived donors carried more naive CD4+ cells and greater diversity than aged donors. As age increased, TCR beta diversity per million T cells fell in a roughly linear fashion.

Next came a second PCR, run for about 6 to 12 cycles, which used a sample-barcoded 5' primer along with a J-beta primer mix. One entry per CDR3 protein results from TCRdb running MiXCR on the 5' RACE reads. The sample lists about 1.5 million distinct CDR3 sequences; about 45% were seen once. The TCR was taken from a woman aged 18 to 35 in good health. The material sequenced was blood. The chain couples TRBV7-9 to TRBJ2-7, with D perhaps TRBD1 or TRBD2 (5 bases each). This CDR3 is CASSTIRNRDVYEQYF. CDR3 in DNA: TGTGCCAGCAGCACAATTCGGAACCGGGACGTCTACGAGCAGTACTTC.